This note documents a single T cell receptor beta chain sequence. The CDR3 extends over 14 amino acids. CDR1 is SGHTA and CDR2 is FQGTGA in the germline V gene. The V end lost 5 bases, the J end lost 0 bases, and 7 bases lay between the germline ends. The data originate from a study of cytomegalovirus exposure and HLA in healthy donors. Assay: immunoSEQ multiplex PCR; the TCRdb copy retains only in-frame clones and omits some. The data contain 160,000 or so clones, roughly 80% of them singletons. The source is a man aged 25 to 45 in good health and CMV-seropositive. Sequencing was done on a sample of PBMCs. The chain couples TRBV7-3 to TRBJ2-2; the D is unclear. CDR3 DNA: TGTGCCAGCAGCCAGTATACGAACACCGGGGAGCTGTTTTTT. Its protein product is CASSQYTNTGELFF.